These 8 T cell receptor beta chains came from one sample sequenced in a study of molecular identifiers for immune sequencing clone quantification. MiXCR, applied by TCRdb to the PCR reads, yields one record per CDR3 protein. The profile shows 460,000 or so distinct CDR3 sequences, roughly 23% of them singletons. Sequencing used naive CD8+ T cells from blood, with Jurkat cell RNA spiked in. Documented subset: FACS-sorted CD8+CD4-CCR7+CD45RA+ naive T cells. Receptor source: a human donor in good health. Some libraries in this study had Jurkat cell RNA spiked in.

This clonotype was recorded at least ten times. DNA of the CDR3: TGCAGTGCTTTGTTCAAGCCCCTCGAGCAGTACTTC. It is translated as CSALFKPLEQYF. This sequence joins TRBV20-1 and TRBJ2-7; D gene ambiguous. Germline V gene data show CDR1 as DFQATT and CDR2 as SNEGSKA (reference sequence). V lost 5 bases to trimming and J lost 6 bases, with 14 bases between them. The CDR3 sequence is 12 residues long.

The rearrangement links TRBV28 to TRBJ1-1; 8 bases align to TRBD1. The V segment lost 1 base and the J segment 7 bases; nucleotides outside the gene matches: 8. The CDR3 totals 15 residues. Germline V lookup: CDR1 MDHEN, CDR2 SYDVKM. CDR3 region: CASSLYQGAEGEAFF. CDR3 nucleotides: TGTGCCAGCAGTTTATATCAGGGGGCGGAGGGTGAAGCTTTCTTT.

Ten or more counts support this clonotype. The chain carries TRBV6-2 or TRBV6-3 and TRBJ1-5; D unresolved. Germline V gives CDR1 MNHEY, CDR2 SVGEGT. V was cut by 2 bases and J by 2 bases, with 7 bases left in between. There are 14 residues in the CDR3. The CDR3 region is CASSYGAGNQPQHF. Written as DNA, the CDR3 is TGTGCCAGCAGTTACGGCGCGGGCAATCAGCCCCAGCATTTT.

The sample holds many counts of this clonotype. The chain combines TRBV11-2 with TRBJ1-1, with 9 nucleotides matching TRBD1. Losses at the gene ends were 0 bases for V and 5 bases for J; bases not matched to a gene: 13. This CDR3 is 18 amino acids long. Germline-derived CDR1 and CDR2 are SGHAT and FQNNGV. This chain's CDR3 is CASSLDEGTGIRRTEAFF. In nucleotides, the CDR3 is TGTGCCAGCAGCTTAGATGAGGGGACAGGGATCCGGAGAACTGAAGCTTTCTTT.

This clonotype was seen only a few times. One junction end disagrees with the germline gene, perhaps due to a read error. This chain uses TRBV20-1 with TRBJ2-5; D gene unclear. This CDR3 has 14 residues. Germline V CDR1 and CDR2: DFQATT, SNEGSKA (reference sequence). The CDR3 spells CSAREPRKGETQYF. DNA for the CDR3: TGCAGTGCTCGAGAACCCAGGAAAGGGGAGACCCAGTACTTC.

This clonotype has ten or more counts. The gene calls are TRBV9 and TRBJ1-1; maybe TRBD1 (5 bases). This CDR3 has 12 residues. Trimming took off 2 bases at V and 6 bases at J, with 8 bases between the two ends. Germline assignment: CDR1 SGDLS and CDR2 YYNGEE. The CDR3 DNA reads TGTGCCAGCAGCGTGGTAGGGGCTGAAGCTTTCTTT. It codes for CASSVVGAEAFF.

This clonotype was observed a handful of times. The chain is built from TRBV7-9 and TRBJ1-5; TRBD1 matches at 8 bases. Germline V lookup: CDR1 SEHNR, CDR2 FQNEAQ (reference sequence). The CDR3 covers 15 residues. The junction had 5 bases not matched to a gene; V was cut back by 4 bases and J by 3 bases. The CDR3: CASSSSDRANQPQHF. The CDR3 coding sequence is TGTGCCAGCAGCTCCTCGGACAGGGCCAATCAGCCCCAGCATTTT.

This clonotype has ten or more counts. V gene TRBV10-3 combines with J gene TRBJ1-1; D is unresolved. The CDR3 sequence is 12 residues long. The V end lost 4 bases, the J end lost 4 bases, and 7 bases lay between the germline ends. CDR1 is ENHRY and CDR2 is SYGVKD in the germline V gene. CDR3 DNA sequence: TGTGCCATCAGTGGGACGGGCACTGAAGCTTTCTTT. As protein: CAISGTGTEAFF.